Listed below are T cell receptor beta chains from one sample, sequenced in a study of T cells in Graves' hyperthyroidism and ophthalmopathy. MiXCR, applied by TCRdb to the multiplex PCR reads, yields one record per CDR3 protein. This sample has roughly 700,000 distinct CDR3 sequences, with roughly a sixth found just once. The sequenced sample was blood. The receptors were gathered from a middle-aged man with Graves' hyperthyroidism. The CDR3 runs from the conserved cysteine through the conserved F or W. D genes are given only for firm matches. Part of the rows lack a size; the others show once, few, many or a class for expanded clones.

>TRBJ2-5|TRBD2|TRBV19|16|NA
CASSRRLADFQETQYF
TGTGCCAGTAGCCGCCGACTAGCGGACTTCCAAGAGACCCAGTACTTC
>TRBJ1-2|NA|TRBV28|13|few
CASREQGVGGYTF
TGTGCCAGCAGGGAACAGGGAGTCGGTGGCTACACCTTC
>TRBJ2-7|NA|TRBV28|15|NA
CASSSDSPHSYEQYF
TGTGCCAGCAGTTCGGACAGTCCACACTCCTACGAGCAGTACTTC
>TRBJ2-2|TRBD2|TRBV7-9|16|NA
CASSLLSGRKTGELFF
TGTGCCAGCAGCTTACTTAGCGGGAGAAAAACCGGGGAGCTGTTTTTT
>TRBJ1-2|NA|TRBV6-1|14|many
CASSRKDTPYGYTF
TGTGCCAGCAGTCGGAAGGACACTCCCTATGGCTACACCTTC
>TRBJ2-7|NA|TRBV18|14|few
CASSPPHKTYEQYF
TGTGCCAGCTCACCCCCCCACAAGACCTACGAGCAGTACTTC
>TRBJ2-7|NA|TRBV10-3|12|many
CAIRGLDYEQYF
TGTGCCATCAGGGGACTTGACTACGAGCAGTACTTC
>TRBJ2-7|TRBD1|TRBV27|15|many
CASSWDGTGNNEQYF
TGTGCCAGCAGTTGGGACGGGACAGGGAACAACGAGCAGTACTTC
>TRBJ1-2|NA|TRBV29-1|13|few
CSTSPGGDYGYTF
TGCAGCACATCTCCGGGGGGAGACTATGGCTACACCTTC
>TRBJ2-1|NA|TRBV28|12|NA
CASRTGPVSQFF
TGTGCCAGCAGGACGGGACCGGTATCTCAGTTCTTC
>TRBJ2-3|NA|TRBV7-2|16|NA
CASSGRFLGGPDTQYF
TGTGCCAGCAGCGGGCGATTCCTGGGGGGGCCAGATACGCAGTATTTT
>TRBJ1-5|NA|TRBV7-2|14|NA
CASSLAPSNQPQHF
TGTGCCAGCAGCTTAGCACCCAGCAATCAGCCCCAGCATTTT
>TRBJ2-3|TRBD2|TRBV7-6|16|NA
CASSLASGRVQDTQYF
TGTGCCAGCAGCTTAGCGAGCGGGAGGGTGCAGGATACGCAGTATTTT
>TRBJ1-3|NA|TRBV24-1|12|few
CATKGSGNTVYF
TGTGCCACCAAGGGGTCTGGAAACACCGTATATTTT
>TRBJ2-7|TRBD2|TRBV2|15|many
CASSGTPLAGYEQYF
TGTGCCAGCAGCGGAACCCCACTAGCGGGCTACGAGCAGTACTTC
>TRBJ1-4|NA|TRBV12-3/TRBV12-4|16|NA
CASSAGPTGRNEKLFF
TGTGCCAGCAGTGCGGGACCGACCGGCCGTAATGAAAAACTGTTTTTT
>TRBJ1-4|TRBD1|TRBV5-5|15|few
CASSFPTGGGEKLFF
TGTGCCAGCAGCTTCCCGACAGGGGGGGGTGAAAAACTGTTTTTT
>TRBJ1-3|NA|TRBV10-1|11|few
CASGDGNTIYF
TGCGCCAGTGGAGATGGAAACACCATATATTTT
>TRBJ1-5|NA|TRBV5-6|14|few
CASSLGGQNQHQHF
TGTGCCAGCAGCTTGGGAGGACAGAATCAGCACCAGCATTTT
>TRBJ2-3|TRBD1|TRBV12-3/TRBV12-4|12|many
CASRQGVGTQYF
TGTGCCAGTCGACAGGGTGTCGGTACGCAGTATTTT
>TRBJ1-6|NA|TRBV28|14|many
CAIQGFWDNSPLHF
TGTGCCATCCAGGGGTTTTGGGATAATTCACCCCTCCACTTT
>TRBJ2-1|NA|TRBV20-1|14|few
CSALRDSSLSGQFF
TGCAGTGCTTTACGAGACTCTTCTCTTTCTGGGCAGTTCTTC
>TRBJ1-1|NA|TRBV7-8|13|NA
CASSWTDNTEAFF
TGTGCCAGCAGTTGGACAGATAACACTGAAGCTTTCTTT
>TRBJ2-7|NA|TRBV18|15|few
CASSPTTGSSYEQYF
TGTGCCAGCTCACCAACAACAGGGAGCTCCTACGAGCAGTACTTC
>TRBJ2-7|NA|TRBV2|11|many
CASTGAYEQYF
TGTGCCAGCACCGGCGCCTACGAGCAGTACTTC
>TRBJ2-1|NA|TRBV19|15|few
CASSIAGVLYNEQFF
TGTGCCAGTAGTATCGCAGGCGTCCTCTACAATGAGCAGTTCTTC
>TRBJ2-4|TRBD1|TRBV13|16|NA
CASSQRQGEVKNIQYF
TGTGCCAGCAGCCAAAGACAGGGGGAGGTCAAAAACATTCAGTACTTC
>TRBJ1-5|NA|TRBV28|14|many
CASSGPGHNQPQHF
TGTGCCAGCTCGGGCCCAGGCCACAATCAGCCCCAGCATTTT
>TRBJ2-1|TRBD2|TRBV4-3|17|few
CASSQDPASGNYNEQFF
TGCGCCAGCAGCCAAGATCCCGCTAGCGGAAACTACAATGAGCAGTTCTTC
>TRBJ2-7|NA|TRBV28|12|NA
CASSIVGHEQYF
TGTGCCAGCAGTATTGTTGGCCACGAGCAGTACTTC
>TRBJ2-1|NA|TRBV11-2|12|NA
CASSLDHTEQFF
TGTGCCAGCAGCTTAGATCATACAGAGCAGTTCTTC
>TRBJ2-1|NA|TRBV19|14|few
CASSIDPENDEQFF
TGTGCCAGTAGTATAGATCCGGAGAACGATGAGCAGTTCTTC
>TRBJ2-3|NA|TRBV2|16|many
CASSEPGGLPRDTQYF
TGTGCCAGCAGTGAACCAGGTGGTCTCCCGCGGGATACGCAGTATTTT
>TRBJ2-7|TRBD2|TRBV28|18|many
CASSPWGSGRALKNEQYF
TGTGCCAGCAGTCCATGGGGCAGCGGGAGGGCCTTGAAGAACGAGCAGTACTTC
>TRBJ2-5|NA|TRBV7-3|14|once
CASSFTGAQETQYF
TGTGCCAGCAGCTTTACGGGGGCTCAAGAGACCCAGTACTTC
>TRBJ2-7|NA|TRBV5-1|13|many
CASMGTNTYEQYF
TGCGCCAGCATGGGGACAAATACCTACGAGCAGTACTTC
>TRBJ2-5|TRBD2|TRBV11-2|16|few
CASSRGLAGVWETQYF
TGTGCCAGCAGCAGGGGACTAGCGGGAGTTTGGGAGACCCAGTACTTC
>TRBJ2-3|TRBD2|TRBV20-1|15|few
CSARPGGSSADTQYF
TGCAGTGCCCGTCCGGGCGGGAGTAGCGCAGATACGCAGTATTTT
>TRBJ1-1|TRBD1|TRBV19|17|many
CASTGFRTGGLNTEAFF
TGTGCCAGTACTGGATTCCGGACAGGGGGATTGAACACTGAAGCTTTCTTT
>TRBJ2-5|NA|TRBV7-2|13|many
CALKEGNQETQYF
TGTGCCCTCAAGGAGGGAAACCAAGAGACCCAGTACTTC
>TRBJ2-5|NA|TRBV2|13|many
CASSEDSVETQYF
TGTGCCAGCAGTGAAGACTCAGTCGAGACCCAGTACTTC
>TRBJ2-1|TRBD2|TRBV3-1|16|NA
CASSQGTSSSYNEQFF
TGTGCCAGCAGCCAAGGGACTAGCTCTTCCTACAATGAGCAGTTCTTC
>TRBJ2-1|NA|TRBV19|14|few
CASSIQGGNNEQFF
TGTGCCAGTAGTATTCAAGGGGGGAACAATGAGCAGTTCTTC
>TRBJ2-1|NA|TRBV6-2/TRBV6-3|15|many
CASSSRRSSYNEQFF
TGTGCCAGCAGTTCCCGGAGGAGCTCCTACAATGAGCAGTTCTTC
>TRBJ2-7|NA|TRBV4-1|14|NA
CASSQDREAFEQYF
TGCGCCAGCAGCCAAGATAGAGAGGCCTTCGAGCAGTACTTC
>TRBJ1-5|NA|TRBV6-1|14|few
CASSSNRAAKPQHF
TGTGCCAGCAGCTCAAACAGGGCCGCAAAGCCCCAGCATTTT
>TRBJ2-5|TRBD2|TRBV9|16|NA
CASSDGLAGAGETQYF
TGTGCCAGCAGCGATGGACTAGCGGGAGCAGGGGAGACCCAGTACTTC
>TRBJ2-7|NA|TRBV29-1|15|NA
CSVDTPVGGAYEQYF
TGCAGCGTTGACACCCCGGTGGGGGGCGCTTACGAGCAGTACTTC